These 14 T cell receptor beta chains came from one sample sequenced in a study of blood T cell repertoires in COVID-19. Sequenced by immunoSEQ multiplex PCR; TCRdb stores in-frame clones only, minus some. Of about 260,000 clones listed, approximately 86% are singletons. Material: peripheral blood. Every receptor here comes from a man aged 30 to 39 with active or convalescent COVID-19.

The CDR3 reads CASSPTGRNTEAFF. Here the CDR3 DNA reads TGTGCCAGCAGTCCGACAGGGCGGAACACTGAAGCTTTCTTT. The J gene is TRBJ1-1, the V gene TRBV7-9; 7 bases align to TRBD1. The ends lost 6 bases at V and 1 base at J; junction bases unmatched: 5. CDR3 length: 14 residues. CDR1 and CDR2 (germline): SEHNR, FQNEAQ (reference sequence).

V usage is TRBV19 and J usage is TRBJ1-1, with D unresolved. Deletions cut 10 bases from V and 4 bases from J, with 16 bases between. Germline V gives CDR1 LNHDA, CDR2 SQIVND (reference sequence). This CDR3 is 13 amino acids long. The CDR3 here is CATGEGWGTEAFF. The CDR3 region has the DNA TGTGCCACCGGCGAGGGTTGGGGCACTGAAGCTTTCTTT.

Turning to this clone: A junction boundary mismatches the germline segment, possibly from a read error. The V and J genes are TRBV7-8 and TRBJ2-3, with TRBD1 matching over 7 bases. The germline gives CDR1 SGHVS, CDR2 FQNEAQ. The CDR3 has 11 amino acids. The CDR3 is CASSKGAYVTF. The CDR3 DNA follows: TGTGCCAGCAGCAAGGGGGCCTACGTAACATTT.

This chain joins TRBV12-5 and TRBJ2-5, with D perhaps TRBD1 (6 bases). The germline V gene encodes CDR1 LGHNT and CDR2 FRNRAP. The CDR3 consists of 22 residues. V lost 4 bases, J lost 6 bases, and 39 bases lay in between. DNA of the CDR3: TGTGCTAGTGGTTCTGGCGGACAGATTCTCTCCTCATCGTTACGTAATCCGAAGACCCAGTACTTC. Its protein product is CASGSGGQILSSSLRNPKTQYF.

CDR3 protein: CAVSPSRTGTAEAFF. Written as DNA, the CDR3 is TGTGCCGTTTCCCCTTCGAGAACTGGGACAGCCGAAGCTTTCTTT. The V and J genes are TRBV30 and TRBJ1-1, with 7 bases matching TRBD1. The CDR3 is made up of 15 amino acids. Trimming cost V 8 bases and J 8 bases; bases outside gene matches: 20. Germline CDR1 is GTSNPN and CDR2 is SVGIG (reference sequence).

The chain recombines TRBV15 with TRBJ1-6; 8 bases align to TRBD1. This CDR3 region has 16 residues. V gave up 3 bases and J gave up 5 bases; unmatched junction bases: 6. Looked up from germline, CDR1 is LNHNV and CDR2 is YYDKDF (reference sequence). CDR3 sequence (DNA): TGTGCCACCAGCAGCGGACAGGGCACAAATAATTCACCCCTCCACTTT. Its translation: CATSSGQGTNNSPLHF.

This sequence joins TRBV6-2 or TRBV6-3 and TRBJ1-5, with 9 bases aligning to TRBD1. Unmatched junction bases numbered 2, after V lost 2 bases and J lost 6 bases. This CDR3 region has 14 residues. Germline V gene sequence: CDR1 MNHEY, CDR2 SVGEGT. The CDR3 coding sequence is TGTGCCAGCAGTTACGGGACAGGGCGTCAGCCCCAGCATTTT. Translated, it gives CASSYGTGRQPQHF.

The V call is TRBV5-1, the J call TRBJ2-1, with 8 bases fitting TRBD1. Per the germline V gene, CDR1 is SGHRS and CDR2 is YFSETQ. The CDR3 has 15 amino acids. V lost 0 bases, J lost 4 bases, and 3 bases stayed unmatched. The CDR3 region is CASSLEGTGYNEQFF. CDR3 sequence (DNA): TGCGCCAGCAGCTTGGAAGGGACAGGTTACAATGAGCAGTTCTTC.

This chain uses TRBV18 with TRBJ2-1; 15 bases fit TRBD2. There are 17 residues in the CDR3. The germline V gene has CDR1 KGHSH and CDR2 LQKENI. J lost 10 bases, V lost 0 bases, and 7 bases had no gene match. CDR3: CASSPPGLAGGPREQFF. DNA for the CDR3: TGTGCCAGCTCACCACCGGGACTAGCGGGGGGCCCTCGGGAGCAGTTCTTC.

This chain uses TRBV3-1 (or the pseudogene TRBV3-2) with TRBJ2-1, with a possible D match to TRBD2 (5 bases). The length of the CDR3 is 14 residues. Trimming removed 3 bases from V and 7 bases from J, with 13 bases in between. The germline V gene encodes CDR1 LGHDT and CDR2 YNNKEL (reference sequence). This CDR3 reads CASSQRAQGNEQFF. CDR3 nucleotide sequence: TGTGCCAGCAGCCAGCGGGCCCAAGGGAATGAGCAGTTCTTC.

The chain combines TRBV11-2 with TRBJ1-2, with a weak D call TRBD1 (5 bases). The CDR3 runs 14 residues. V lost 5 bases to trimming and J lost 4 bases, with 14 bases between them. From germline, CDR1 is SGHAT and CDR2 FQNNGV. The CDR3 sequence is CASSRSSGIYGYTF. Here the CDR3 DNA reads TGTGCCAGCAGCCGTTCTTCAGGGATCTATGGCTACACCTTC.

The chain has TRBV7-9 and TRBJ2-3, with 8 bases identical to TRBD2. The germline V gene encodes CDR1 SEHNR and CDR2 FQNEAQ (reference sequence). The CDR3 is 17 residues long. V trimming: 6 bases; J trimming: 0 bases; junction bases outside the gene matches: 11. CDR3 in amino acids: CASSLGIRGGSTDTQYF. CDR3 bases: TGTGCCAGCAGTCTTGGGATCCGGGGGGGGAGCACAGATACGCAGTATTTT. Based on the CDR3 plus reference TRBV7-9 and TRBJ2-3, the full variable domain is DTGVSQNPRHKITKRGQNVTFRCDPISEHNRLYWYRQTLGQGPEFLTYFQNEAQLEKSRLLSDRFSAERPKGSFSTLEIQRTEQGDSAMYLCASSLGIRGGSTDTQYFGPGTRLTVL.

The chain is built from TRBV2 and TRBJ2-3; TRBD2 matches at 10 bases. The CDR3 consists of 16 residues. Trimming took 3 bases from V and 4 from J; bases not matched to a gene: 7. Looked up from germline, CDR1 is SNHLY and CDR2 is FYNNEI. The CDR3 coding sequence is TGTGCCAGCAGTGAGACAAGCGGGGGGGCCTCAGATACGCAGTATTTT. This gives the protein CASSETSGGASDTQYF.

The V call is TRBV19, the J call TRBJ2-1; TRBD1 matches at 8 bases. The V segment lost 7 bases and the J segment 6 bases; nucleotides outside the gene matches: 8. Germline V lookup: CDR1 LNHDA, CDR2 SQIVND (reference sequence). The CDR3 totals 14 residues. The CDR3 spells CASTSWDRSNEQFF. CDR3 DNA: TGTGCCAGTACCAGTTGGGACAGGAGCAATGAGCAGTTCTTC.